This entry describes one T cell receptor beta chain. Its specificity is not known. Genes and germline are mouse. The CDR3 is cut off 1 residue early in the read; its end comes from the germline J gene. The CDR3 runs to 12 residues. Germline CDR1 and CDR2: SGHSN and HYEKVE. With 2 bases removed from V and 3 bases from J, the gap between germline ends came to 6 bases. These data originate in a study of tissue T cells after allogeneic stem cell transplantation. Study findings and constraints: Anatomically similar tissues had similar TCR repertoires within each patient. Shared clones across patients were few; motif clustering revealed tissue-specific shared signatures. Some tissue clones might be persisting host cells; their alloreactivity or antigen specificity was not determined.

Time point: mouse harvest day 7 after allogeneic transplant. Each mouse received 10^7 T-cell-depleted marrow cells plus 10^6 splenic CD5+ T cells by tail vein. Mice had MHC-mismatched B6 into BALB/c GVHD, sampled day 7 or 14. Clones were sequenced by immunoSEQ multiplex PCR, and TCRdb holds only the in-frame ones, with some missing. This sample has about 1,000 clones, with about 60% found just once. This chain joins TRBV12-1 and TRBJ1-1, with D unresolved. Sequenced: liver tissue. The sequence came from a female BALB/c mouse given C57BL/6 T cells with graft-versus-host disease after an allogeneic hematopoietic cell transplant. Partial CDR3 DNA: TGTGCCAGCTCTCGCGGGGACACAGAAGTCTTC. This codes for CASSRGDTEVF. The whole CDR3 sequence reads CASSRGDTEVFF. Using reference TRBV12-1 and TRBJ1-1 for the parts outside the CDR3, the full variable domain is DSGVVQSPRHIIKEKGGRSVLTCIPISGHSNVVWYQQTLGKELKFLIQHYEKVERDKGFLPSRFSVQQFDDYHSEMNMSALELEDSAMYFCASSRGDTEVFFGKGTRLTVV.